This TCR beta chain was obtained from a study of Ad26.COV2.S vaccination and SARS-CoV-2 variants. Overall study: Intramuscularly, Ad26.COV2.S was given either once or twice, 56 days apart. General study findings and limits: Comparability of non-spike TCR breadth was observed across vaccine and placebo recipients.

TCRdb keeps only in-frame clones here, not all; method: immunoSEQ multiplex PCR. The sample records about 320,000 clones, about 82% being singletons. The V and J ends lost 0 bases and 5 bases respectively, with 19 bases between them. Looked up from germline, CDR1 is LGHDT and CDR2 is YNNKEL (reference sequence). The length of the CDR3 is 17 residues. This sample's treatment: some 20 received Ad26.COV2.S at low or high dose, single or two shots; 5 received placebo; per-sample allocation not given. The investigators took samples on day 63 after the first vaccine or placebo injection. A word on this clone: What it recognizes is unknown.

Here the sequenced sample was peripheral blood, taken in a trial of Ad26.COV2.S vaccine versus placebo. This sequence joins TRBV3-1 (or the pseudogene TRBV3-2) and TRBJ1-1; D is uncertain. The origin of this receptor is a person between 18 and 65 years old who received the Ad26.COV2.S COVID-19 vaccine or a placebo. The CDR3 is CASSQDSEGRTGTEAFF. CDR3 sequence (DNA): TGTGCCAGCAGCCAAGATTCTGAAGGCCGAACGGGGACTGAAGCTTTCTTT.